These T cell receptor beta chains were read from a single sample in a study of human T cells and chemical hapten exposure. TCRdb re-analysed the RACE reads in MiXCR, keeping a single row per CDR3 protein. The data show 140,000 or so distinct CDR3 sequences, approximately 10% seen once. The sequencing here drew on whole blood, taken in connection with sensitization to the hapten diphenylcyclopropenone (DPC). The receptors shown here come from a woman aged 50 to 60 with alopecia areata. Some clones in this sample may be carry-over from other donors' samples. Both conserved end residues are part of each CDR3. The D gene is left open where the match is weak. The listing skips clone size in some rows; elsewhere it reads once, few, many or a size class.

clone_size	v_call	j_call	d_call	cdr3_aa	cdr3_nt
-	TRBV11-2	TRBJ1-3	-	CASSLEGRPGGAIYF	TGTGCCAGCAGCTTAGAGGGCCGACCCGGAGGGGCCATATATTTT
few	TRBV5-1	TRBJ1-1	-	CASSRQPQKTEAFF	TGCGCCAGCAGCAGGCAGCCCCAAAAGACTGAAGCTTTCTTT
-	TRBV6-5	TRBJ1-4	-	CASRERDEKLFF	TGTGCCAGCAGGGAGAGGGATGAAAAACTGTTTTTT
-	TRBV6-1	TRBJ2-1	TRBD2	CASTRTSGSSYNEQFF	TGTGCCAGCACCCGGACTAGCGGATCCTCCTACAATGAGCAGTTCTTC
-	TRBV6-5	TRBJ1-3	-	CASRADGSSGNTIYF	TGTGCCAGCAGGGCCGACGGGAGCTCTGGAAACACCATATATTTT
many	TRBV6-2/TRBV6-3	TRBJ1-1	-	CASSYPQVPAEAFF	TGTGCCAGCAGTTACCCTCAGGTGCCCGCTGAAGCTTTCTTT
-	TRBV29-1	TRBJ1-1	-	CSVAMIGPGTEAFF	TGCAGCGTCGCGATGATTGGGCCGGGAACTGAAGCTTTCTTT
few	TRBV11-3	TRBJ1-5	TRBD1	CASSDRGNQPQHF	TGTGCCAGCAGCGACAGGGGTAACCAGCCCCAGCATTTT
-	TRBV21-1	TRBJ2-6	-	CASSPPGGSGANVLTF	TGTGCCAGCAGCCCCCCAGGGGGCTCTGGGGCCAACGTCCTGACTTTC
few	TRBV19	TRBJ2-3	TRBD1	CASTGEQGVQDTQYF	TGTGCCAGTACAGGGGAGCAGGGGGTACAAGATACGCAGTATTTT
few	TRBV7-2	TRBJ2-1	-	CASSLYSNEQFF	TGTGCCAGCAGCTTATATAGCAATGAGCAGTTCTTC
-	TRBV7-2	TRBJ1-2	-	CASSPQTNYGYTF	TGTGCCAGCAGCCCACAGACTAACTATGGCTACACCTTC
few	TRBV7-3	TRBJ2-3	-	CASSSPSSSTDTQYF	TGTGCCAGCAGCTCCCCTAGCAGCTCCACAGATACGCAGTATTTT
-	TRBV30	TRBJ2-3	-	CAWSVRGARADTQYF	TGTGCCTGGAGTGTTAGGGGCGCGAGGGCAGATACGCAGTATTTT
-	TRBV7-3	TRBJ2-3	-	CASSFFVGSTDTQYF	TGTGCCAGCAGCTTCTTCGTGGGGAGCACAGATACGCAGTATTTT
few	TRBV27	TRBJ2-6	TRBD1	CASSYRGSGANVLTF	TGTGCCAGCAGCTACAGGGGAAGTGGGGCCAACGTCCTGACTTTC
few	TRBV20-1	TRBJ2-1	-	CSARKKVWREDNEQFF	TGCAGTGCTAGAAAAAAGGTATGGCGCGAAGACAATGAGCAGTTCTTC
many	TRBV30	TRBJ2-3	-	CAWSVPDTQYF	TGTGCCTGGAGTGTACCAGATACGCAGTATTTT
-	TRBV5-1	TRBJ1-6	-	CASSLEAKNSPLHF	TGCGCCAGCAGCTTGGAGGCCAAAAATTCACCCCTCCACTTT
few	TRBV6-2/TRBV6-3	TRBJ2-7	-	CASSYLEGSYEQYF	TGTGCCAGCAGTTACCTCGAGGGCTCCTACGAGCAGTACTTC
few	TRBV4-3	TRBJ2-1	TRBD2	CASSPLAGTYNEQFF	TGCGCCAGCAGCCCACTAGCGGGAACCTACAATGAGCAGTTCTTC
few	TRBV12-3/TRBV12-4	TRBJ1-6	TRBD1	CASRQGGSPLHF	TGTGCCAGCCGACAGGGGGGATCACCCCTCCACTTT
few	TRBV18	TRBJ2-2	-	CASSEATANTGELFF	TGTGCCAGCTCAGAGGCAACCGCGAACACCGGGGAGCTGTTTTTT
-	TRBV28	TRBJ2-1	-	CASRTFRGIYNEQFF	TGTGCCAGCAGGACCTTTAGGGGGATCTACAATGAGCAGTTCTTC
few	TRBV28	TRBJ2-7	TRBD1	CATGTGIGEQYF	TGTGCCACCGGGACAGGGATTGGCGAGCAGTACTTC
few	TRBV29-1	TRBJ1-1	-	CSVHTQGRGNTEAFF	TGCAGCGTCCACACTCAGGGAAGGGGGAACACTGAAGCTTTCTTT
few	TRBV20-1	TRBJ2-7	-	CSAREGGSVMYF	TGCAGTGCTAGAGAGGGGGGAAGCGTCATGTACTTC
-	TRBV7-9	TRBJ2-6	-	CASSPSSGILSGANVLTF	TGTGCCAGCAGCCCCTCGTCGGGGATTCTCTCTGGGGCCAACGTCCTGACTTTC
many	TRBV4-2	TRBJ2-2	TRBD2	CASSTATSGTGELFF	TGTGCCAGCAGCACCGCGACTAGCGGCACCGGGGAGCTGTTTTTT
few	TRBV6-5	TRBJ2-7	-	CASSYGGPPRPEQYF	TGTGCCAGCAGTTACGGGGGACCCCCACGCCCCGAGCAGTACTTC
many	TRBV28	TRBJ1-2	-	CASSIARDGYTF	TGTGCCAGCAGTATTGCCCGGGATGGCTACACCTTC
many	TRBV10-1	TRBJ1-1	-	CASARGGSGSTEAFF	TGCGCCAGCGCCCGGGGTGGGAGTGGGAGCACTGAAGCTTTCTTT
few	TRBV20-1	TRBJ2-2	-	CSARAPAPAGELFF	TGCAGTGCTAGAGCCCCCGCCCCGGCCGGGGAGCTGTTTTTT
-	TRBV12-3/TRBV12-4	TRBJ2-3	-	CASTGTVSTDTQYF	TGTGCCAGCACCGGGACTGTAAGCACAGATACGCAGTATTTT
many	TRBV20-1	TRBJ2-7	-	CSARDKVYEQYF	TGCAGTGCTCGGGACAAGGTATACGAGCAGTACTTC
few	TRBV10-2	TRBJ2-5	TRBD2	CASSGASGSGETQYF	TGCGCCAGCAGTGGGGCTAGCGGGAGTGGGGAGACCCAGTACTTC
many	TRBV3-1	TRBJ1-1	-	CASSQEGIWANTMSEAFF	TGTGCCAGCAGCCAAGAAGGTATTTGGGCGAACACTATGAGTGAAGCTTTCTTT
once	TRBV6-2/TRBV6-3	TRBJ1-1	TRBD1	CASRYRGREAFF	TGTGCCAGCAGGTACAGGGGCCGTGAAGCTTTCTTT
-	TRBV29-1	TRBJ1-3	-	CSVGDAVTGNTIYF	TGCAGCGTAGGGGACGCTGTTACGGGAAACACCATATATTTT
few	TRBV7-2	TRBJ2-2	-	CASRRVVGELFF	TGTGCCAGCAGGCGGGTCGTCGGGGAGCTGTTTTTT
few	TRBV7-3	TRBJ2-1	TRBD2	CASSATSGRSNEQFF	TGTGCCAGCAGCGCTACTAGCGGGAGATCCAATGAGCAGTTCTTC
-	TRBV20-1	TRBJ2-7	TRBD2	CSATAGVGAYEQYF	TGCAGTGCTACGGCGGGAGTTGGAGCCTACGAGCAGTACTTC
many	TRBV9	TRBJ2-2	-	CASSVEVTSSHGELFF	TGTGCCAGCAGCGTAGAGGTCACTAGCTCCCACGGGGAGCTGTTTTTT
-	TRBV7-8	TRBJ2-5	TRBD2	CASSKTSGTVQTQYF	TGTGCCAGCAGCAAGACTAGCGGGACGGTACAGACCCAGTACTTC
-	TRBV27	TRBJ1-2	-	CASSFRAVNYGYTF	TGTGCCAGCAGTTTCAGGGCGGTTAACTATGGCTACACCTTC